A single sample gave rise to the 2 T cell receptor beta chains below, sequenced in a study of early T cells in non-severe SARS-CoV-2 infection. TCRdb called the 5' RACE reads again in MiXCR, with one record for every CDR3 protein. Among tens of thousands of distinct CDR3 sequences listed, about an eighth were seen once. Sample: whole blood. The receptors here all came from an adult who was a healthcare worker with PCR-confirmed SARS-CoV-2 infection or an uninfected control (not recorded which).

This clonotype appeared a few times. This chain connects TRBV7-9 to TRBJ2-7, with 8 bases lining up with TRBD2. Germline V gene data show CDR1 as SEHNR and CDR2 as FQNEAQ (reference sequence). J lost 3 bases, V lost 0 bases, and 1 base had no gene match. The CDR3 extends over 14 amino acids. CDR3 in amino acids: CASSLASGGYEQYF. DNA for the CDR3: TGTGCCAGCAGCTTAGCCAGCGGGGGCTACGAGCAGTACTTC.

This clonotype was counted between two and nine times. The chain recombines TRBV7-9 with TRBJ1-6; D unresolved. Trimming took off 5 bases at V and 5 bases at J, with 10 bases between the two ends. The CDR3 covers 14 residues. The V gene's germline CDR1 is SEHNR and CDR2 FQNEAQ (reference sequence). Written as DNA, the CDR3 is TGTGCCAGCAGCCGGGCCGAGAATAATTCACCCCTCCACTTT. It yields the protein CASSRAENNSPLHF.